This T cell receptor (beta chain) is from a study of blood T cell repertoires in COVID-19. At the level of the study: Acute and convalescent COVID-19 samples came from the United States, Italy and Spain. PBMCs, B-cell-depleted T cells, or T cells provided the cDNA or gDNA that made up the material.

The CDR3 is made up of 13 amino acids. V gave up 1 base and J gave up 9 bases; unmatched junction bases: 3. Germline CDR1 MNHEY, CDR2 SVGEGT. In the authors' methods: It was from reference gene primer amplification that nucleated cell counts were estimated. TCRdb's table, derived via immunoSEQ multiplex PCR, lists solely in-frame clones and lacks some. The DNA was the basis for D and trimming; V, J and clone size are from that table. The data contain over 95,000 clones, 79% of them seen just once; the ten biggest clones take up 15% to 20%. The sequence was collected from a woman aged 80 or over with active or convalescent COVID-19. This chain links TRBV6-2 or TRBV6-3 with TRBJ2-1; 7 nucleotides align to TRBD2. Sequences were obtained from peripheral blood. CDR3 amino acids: CASSYYAGVEQFF. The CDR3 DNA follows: TGTGCCAGCAGTTACTATGCGGGAGTTGAGCAGTTCTTC.